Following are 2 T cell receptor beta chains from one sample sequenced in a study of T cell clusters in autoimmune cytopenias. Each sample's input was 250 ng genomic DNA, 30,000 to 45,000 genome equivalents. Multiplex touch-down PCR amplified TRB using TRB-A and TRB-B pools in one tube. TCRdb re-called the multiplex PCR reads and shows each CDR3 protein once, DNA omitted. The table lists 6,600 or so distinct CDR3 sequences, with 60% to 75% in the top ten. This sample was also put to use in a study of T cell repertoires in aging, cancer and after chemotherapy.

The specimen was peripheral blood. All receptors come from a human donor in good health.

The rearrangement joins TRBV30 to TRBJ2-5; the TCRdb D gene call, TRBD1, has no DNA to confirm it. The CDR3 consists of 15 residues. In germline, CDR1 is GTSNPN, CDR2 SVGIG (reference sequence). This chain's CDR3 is CAWRQAGEPQETQYF.

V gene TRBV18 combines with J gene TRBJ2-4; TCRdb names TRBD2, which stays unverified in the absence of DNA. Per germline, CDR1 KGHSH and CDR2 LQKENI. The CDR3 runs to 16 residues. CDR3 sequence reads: CASSPGLASAKNIQYF.